This entry concerns a single TCR beta chain. An end of the junction differs from the germline gene, which may be a read error. This table comes from immunoSEQ multiplex PCR, and its TCRdb copy is limited to in-frame clones, with some not included. The table includes approximately 220,000 clones, over 80% detected once. The CDR3 covers 15 residues. CDR1 is SGHAT, CDR2 FQNNGV, per germline. The data were obtained in a study of blood T cell repertoires in COVID-19. Study-level background: Some COVID-19 samples were acute and others convalescent; all came from the United States, Italy and Spain. Sample material is recorded as cDNA or gDNA derived from T cells, B-cell-depleted T cells, or PBMCs.

The receptor's source is a man between 35 and 55 years old with acute or convalescent COVID-19. The chain has TRBV11-2 and TRBJ2-2; TRBD2 aligns across 8 bases. Sequencing was done on a sample of peripheral blood. Written as DNA, the CDR3 is TGTGCCAGCAGTTTAGCGGGAATGAACACCGGGGAGCTGTTTTTT. It codes for CASSLAGMNTGELFF.